The 27 T cell receptor beta chains reported below all come from one sample, sequenced in a study of regulatory T cells in long-lasting Graves disease. Described time point: newly diagnosed GD, antithyroid drugs for less than 3 months. From RNA extracted from PBMCs, the TCR library was made. With iRepertoire HTBI primers and Arm-PCR of CDR3 regions, TCR beta libraries were built. TCRdb reprocessed the multiplex PCR reads via MiXCR and lists one record per CDR3 protein. This sample has about 220,000 distinct CDR3 sequences, with less than 20% found just once. This same sample was also taken into another study, of T cells in Graves' hyperthyroidism and ophthalmopathy.

The material was peripheral blood mononuclear cells (PBMCs), obtained at new diagnosis, from a patient treated with antithyroid drugs. These receptors were collected from a woman aged 30 to 39 with Graves disease.

This clonotype was counted at least ten times. This rearrangement joins TRBV2 to TRBJ2-3; 8 bases are shared with TRBD2. V lost 0 bases to trimming and J lost 4 bases; unmatched junction nucleotides: 9. The CDR3 is 17 amino acids. The V gene's germline CDR1 is SNHLY and CDR2 FYNNEI. The CDR3 DNA reads TGTGCCAGCAGTGAAGCAGTCGGGACTAGAGGCGCAGATACGCAGTATTTT. It yields the protein CASSEAVGTRGADTQYF.

This clonotype was seen at least ten times. This sequence joins TRBV27 and TRBJ1-5; D unclear. CDR1 is MNHEY, CDR2 SMNVEV, per germline (reference sequence). The V gene lost 6 bases and the J gene lost 6 bases, with 12 bases spanning the gap. The CDR3 has 13 amino acids. In DNA form, the CDR3 reads TGTGCCAGCAGCTACATAGGGAGTCAGCCCCAGCATTTT. Translated: CASSYIGSQPQHF.

This clonotype was counted at least ten times. The rearrangement links TRBV9 to TRBJ2-3; TRBD2 might be the D (5 bases). The CDR3 extends over 16 amino acids. Germline V gene lookup returns CDR1 SGDLS and CDR2 YYNGEE. Trimming stripped 4 bases from V and 2 bases from J, with 17 bases between. CDR3: CASSPKERSVTDTQYF. CDR3 nucleotides: TGTGCCAGCAGCCCTAAGGAGCGGAGCGTCACAGATACGCAGTATTTT.

The chain couples TRBV7-6 to TRBJ1-4; 7 bases align to TRBD1. Germline V lookup: CDR1 SGHVS, CDR2 FNYEAQ. The CDR3 contains 15 residues. V dropped 5 bases and J dropped 7; count of bases not matched to a gene: 10. The CDR3 DNA sequence: TGTGCCAGCAGCACGATACAGGGGAAGAGTGAAAAACTGTTTTTT. Residues: CASSTIQGKSEKLFF.

This clonotype was detected many times. The rearrangement links TRBV27 to TRBJ2-1; the match to TRBD2 covers 14 bases. V gave up 4 bases and J gave up 4 bases; unmatched junction bases: 3. CDR1 and CDR2 from the germline V gene are MNHEY and SMNVEV (reference sequence). The CDR3 consists of 16 residues. In nucleotides, the CDR3 is TGTGCCAGCAGTTCGGGACTAGCGGGGGAGTACAATGAGCAGTTCTTC. Protein product: CASSSGLAGEYNEQFF.

At least ten counts were recorded for this clonotype. The rearrangement uses TRBV4-1 and TRBJ2-5; 9 bases map to TRBD1. CDR1 is MGHRA, CDR2 YSYEKL, per germline. Trimming at V came to 1 base and at J to 4 bases, leaving 10 bases not matched to a gene. This CDR3 comprises 17 residues. The CDR3: CASSQVLGQGGSETQYF. CDR3 bases: TGCGCCAGCAGCCAAGTCTTGGGACAGGGAGGGTCAGAGACCCAGTACTTC.

The J gene is TRBJ1-1, the V gene TRBV6-1; D is possibly TRBD1 (5 bases). From germline, CDR1 is MNHNS and CDR2 SASEGT. V was cut by 7 bases and J by 10 bases, with 19 bases left in between. CDR3 size: 13 residues. This CDR3 is CASTVGGSWGAFF. The CDR3 DNA sequence: TGTGCCAGCACCGTTGGGGGTAGCTGGGGAGCTTTCTTT.

This clonotype turned up a few times. CDR3 bases: TGCAGTGCTCAAATTGGACAGGTCACCGGGGAGCTGTTTTTT. As protein: CSAQIGQVTGELFF. The rearrangement joins TRBV20-1 to TRBJ2-2; TRBD1 matches at 7 bases. The V segment lost 5 bases and the J segment 4 bases; nucleotides outside the gene matches: 7. The V gene's germline CDR1 is DFQATT and CDR2 SNEGSKA (reference sequence). The CDR3 spans 14 residues.

Comments on this clonotype: No conserved phenylalanine or tryptophan ends this CDR3, so it is likely a read error. J is TRBJ2-5 and V is TRBV5-5; TRBD2 aligns across 13 bases. Trimming at V came to 4 bases and at J to 4 bases, leaving 4 bases not matched to a gene. This CDR3 has 15 residues. The germline V gene encodes CDR1 SGHKS and CDR2 YYEKEE (reference sequence). For the CDR3, the DNA is TGTGCCAGCAGCCCCGGGACTAGCGGGGCAGAGACCCAGTACCTC. As protein: CASSPGTSGAETQYL.

V and J are TRBV2 and TRBJ2-1, with TRBD2 identical over 7 bases. The CDR3 runs to 16 residues. J lost 3 bases, V lost 2 bases, and 7 bases had no gene match. The germline gives CDR1 SNHLY, CDR2 FYNNEI. The CDR3 sequence: CASSELAGVGYNEQFF. The DNA of the CDR3 is TGTGCCAGCAGTGAACTGGCGGGAGTGGGCTACAATGAGCAGTTCTTC.

This clonotype was seen many times. V gene TRBV6-2 or TRBV6-3 combines with J gene TRBJ2-1; 8 nucleotides line up with TRBD1. The germline V gene has CDR1 MNHEY and CDR2 SVGEGT. V trimming: 0 bases; J trimming: 6 bases; junction bases outside the gene matches: 10. The CDR3 extends over 17 amino acids. The CDR3 protein is CASSYSHPTGTGNEQFF. The CDR3 DNA sequence: TGTGCCAGCAGTTACTCACACCCGACAGGGACAGGCAATGAGCAGTTCTTC.

This clonotype was seen ten or more times. The chain recombines TRBV18 with TRBJ1-1; D remains unclear. The germline CDR1 and CDR2 sequences are KGHSH and LQKENI. With 1 base removed from V and 4 bases from J, the gap between germline ends came to 10 bases. The CDR3 spans 14 residues. The CDR3 is CASSPQMGRTEAFF. DNA for the CDR3: TGTGCCAGCTCACCACAAATGGGCCGCACTGAAGCTTTCTTT.

This clonotype was detected only a few times. The chain has TRBV13 and TRBJ2-1, with no clear D. The CDR3 spans 16 residues. Trimming cost V 1 base and J 2 bases, with 12 bases left between them. From germline, CDR1 is PRHDT and CDR2 FYEKMQ (reference sequence). CDR3 DNA sequence: TGTGCCAGCAGCTTAGAGTCTTGGGGAACCTACAATGAGCAGTTCTTC. Translated, it gives CASSLESWGTYNEQFF.

This clonotype was seen repeatedly, ten times or more. The chain has TRBV30 and TRBJ1-5; 10 nucleotides align to TRBD1. CDR1 GTSNPN and CDR2 SVGIG come from the germline V gene (reference sequence). Losses at the gene ends were 2 bases for V and 3 bases for J; bases not matched to a gene: 10. The CDR3 runs 17 residues. In DNA form, the CDR3 reads TGTGCCTGGAGTCCCCGGGACAGGGGAGCCTCCAATCAGCCCCAGCATTTT. This codes for CAWSPRDRGASNQPQHF.

There are many counts of this clonotype. V gene TRBV20-1 combines with J gene TRBJ2-1; 15 bases agree with TRBD2. Germline assignment: CDR1 DFQATT and CDR2 SNEGSKA (reference sequence). V shed 3 bases and J 1 base; nucleotides not matched to a gene: 4. The CDR3 contains 17 residues. This chain's CDR3 is CSASQGLAGGSYNEQFF. In DNA, the CDR3 is TGCAGTGCTAGTCAGGGACTAGCGGGAGGTTCCTACAATGAGCAGTTCTTC.

This clonotype was observed at least ten times. This chain connects TRBV20-1 to TRBJ1-2; D not resolved. Looked up from germline, CDR1 is DFQATT and CDR2 is SNEGSKA (reference sequence). Trimming took off 2 bases at V and 4 bases at J, with 11 bases between the two ends. CDR3 length equals 13 residues. The CDR3 nucleotides are TGCAGTGCTAGAATTGGTCAGATCTATGGCTACACCTTC. Its protein is CSARIGQIYGYTF.

This clonotype was seen a handful of times. The chain is built from TRBV3-1 and TRBJ2-2; 8 bases line up with TRBD2. Germline V gives CDR1 LGHDT, CDR2 YNNKEL (reference sequence). The CDR3 has 16 residues. V lost 1 base and J lost 5; bases outside the gene matches: 6. The CDR3 is CASSQGSGVFTGELFF. CDR3 in DNA: TGTGCCAGCAGCCAAGGTAGCGGGGTCTTTACCGGGGAGCTGTTTTTT.

This clonotype was seen just once. This likely came from a read error, as a far larger clone is one base away. CDR3 sequence: CASSKIRGTEAFF. The DNA of the CDR3 is TGTGCCAGCAGTAAAATAAGAGGTACTGAAGCTTTCTTT. The chain employs TRBV2 and TRBJ2-3, with no clear D. The last part of the DNA fits TRBJ1-1 better; the J call may be wrong. CDR3 size: 13 residues. Germline CDR1 reads SNHLY; CDR2 reads FYNNEI.

This clonotype was detected ten times or more. The chain joins TRBV18 to TRBJ1-1; 10 nucleotides agree with TRBD1. The CDR3 covers 14 residues. Germline CDR1 and CDR2: KGHSH and LQKENI. Germline trimming cut 5 bases from V and 4 bases from J; bases unmatched to any gene: 4. The CDR3 here is CASSGQGGVTEAFF. As DNA, the CDR3 is TGTGCCAGCTCAGGACAGGGGGGAGTCACTGAAGCTTTCTTT.

This clonotype was seen at least ten times. The chain links TRBV20-1 to TRBJ1-3; perhaps TRBD1 as D (6 bases). From germline, CDR1 is DFQATT and CDR2 SNEGSKA (reference sequence). This CDR3 contains 14 residues. The V end lost 6 bases, the J end lost 1 base, and 13 bases lay between the germline ends. The CDR3 nucleotides are TGCAGTGCCAGACAACAGGGATCTGGAAACACCATATATTTT. It encodes CSARQQGSGNTIYF.

V is TRBV19 and J is TRBJ2-1, with D possibly being TRBD1 (6 bases). The CDR3 has 12 amino acids. V lost 4 bases, J lost 15 bases, and 16 bases lay in between. CDR1 and CDR2 (germline): LNHDA, SQIVND (reference sequence). The DNA of the CDR3 is TGTGCCAGTAGTACCCGTACAGGGCCAGGGTTCTTC. Encoded protein: CASSTRTGPGFF.

This clonotype was observed at least ten times. The J gene is TRBJ1-2, the V gene TRBV12-3 or TRBV12-4; D remains unclear. Trimming left V 1 base short and J 4 bases short, with 13 bases between. The CDR3 spans 15 residues. This CDR3 reads CASSLVLRSLYGYTF. CDR3 nucleotides: TGTGCCAGCAGTTTAGTCCTCAGGTCCCTCTATGGCTACACCTTC.

The table lists this clonotype with many counts. The chain is built from TRBV2 and TRBJ1-2; D is possibly TRBD1 (5 bases). The CDR3 consists of 16 residues. Germline V gene data show CDR1 as SNHLY and CDR2 as FYNNEI. V lost 0 bases and J lost 0, with 11 bases in between. The CDR3 DNA is TGTGCCAGCAGTGAAGCAGGGGTCGTAGCTAACTATGGCTACACCTTC. The encoded protein is CASSEAGVVANYGYTF.

This chain links TRBV6-1 with TRBJ1-2; 8 nucleotides match TRBD1. Germline trimming cut 5 bases from V and 5 bases from J; bases unmatched to any gene: 10. The CDR3 has 15 residues. Germline lookup yields CDR1 MNHNS and CDR2 SASEGT. Here the CDR3 reads CASSPTGGYAYGYTF. DNA of the CDR3: TGTGCCAGCAGTCCTACAGGGGGTTACGCATATGGCTACACCTTC.

Ten or more counts support this clonotype. The rearrangement joins TRBV3-1 to TRBJ2-7; possibly TRBD1 for D (7 bases). Trimming cost V 0 bases and J 3 bases, with 15 bases left between them. Germline values: CDR1 LGHDT, CDR2 YNNKEL (reference sequence). There are 16 residues in the CDR3. As DNA, the CDR3 is TGTGCCAGCAGCCAAGAGGGGGGACAGCTTGGCTACGAGCAGTACTTC. This encodes CASSQEGGQLGYEQYF.

The chain is built from TRBV12-3 or TRBV12-4 and TRBJ2-7, with D possibly being TRBD1 (5 bases). Between the trimmed V and J ends, which lost 3 bases and 12 bases, there was a span of 15 bases. This CDR3 comprises 12 residues. The CDR3 DNA sequence: TGTGCCAGCAGTTTGGGGCCAGTCAACGGGTACTTC. Protein sequence: CASSLGPVNGYF.

At least ten counts were recorded for this clonotype. CDR3 protein: CASSQVSLGSPLHF. The CDR3 DNA follows: TGTGCCAGCAGCCAAGTTTCGTTGGGTTCACCCCTCCACTTT. The J gene is TRBJ1-6, the V gene TRBV3-1; D call uncertain. CDR3 size: 14 residues. V lost 1 base, J lost 9 bases, and 10 bases lay in between. Looked up from germline, CDR1 is LGHDT and CDR2 is YNNKEL (reference sequence). Combining the CDR3 with reference TRBV3-1 and TRBJ1-6 gives the whole variable domain DTAVSQTPKYLVTQMGNDKSIKCEQNLGHDTMYWYKQDSKKFLKIMFSYNNKELIINETVPNRFSPKSPDKAHLNLHINSLELGDSAVYFCASSQVSLGSPLHFGNGTRLTVT.